These 31 T cell receptor beta chains came from one sample sequenced in a study of blood T cell repertoires in COVID-19. The assay was immunoSEQ multiplex PCR, and TCRdb's table has in-frame clones only and misses some. The table records roughly 200,000 clones, 89% of them present only once. Sequenced sample: peripheral blood. The source is a middle-aged man with acute or convalescent COVID-19.

V and J are TRBV18 and TRBJ1-4; D is unclear. This CDR3 is 15 amino acids long. CDR1 is KGHSH and CDR2 is LQKENI in the germline V gene. The V and J ends lost 3 bases and 0 bases respectively, with 8 bases between them. CDR3 in amino acids: CASSPPVATNEKLFF. Written as DNA, the CDR3 is TGTGCCAGCTCACCCCCGGTGGCAACTAATGAAAAACTGTTTTTT.

The chain employs TRBV28 and TRBJ2-3, with 8 bases identical to TRBD1. The CDR3 spans 13 residues. Trimming cost V 2 bases and J 11 bases; bases outside gene matches: 6. CDR1 MDHEN and CDR2 SYDVKM come from the germline V gene. The CDR3 loop is CASSLPDRGGQYF. In DNA, the CDR3 is TGTGCCAGCAGTTTACCCGACAGGGGTGGGCAGTATTTT.

In its sample, this clone was seen a few times. The J gene is TRBJ2-6, the V gene TRBV6-4, with 9 bases lining up with TRBD1. The CDR3 runs to 17 residues. The germline V gene has CDR1 MRHNA and CDR2 SNTAGT. Germline trimming cut 0 bases from V and 0 bases from J; bases unmatched to any gene: 0. The CDR3 bases are TGTGCCAGCAGTGACTCGACAGGGGGCTCTGGGGCCAACGTCCTGACTTTC. It codes for CASSDSTGGSGANVLTF.

V and J are TRBV13 and TRBJ1-1, with unresolved D. From germline, CDR1 is PRHDT and CDR2 FYEKMQ (reference sequence). Trimming took off 3 bases at V and 0 bases at J, with 14 bases between the two ends. This CDR3 contains 16 residues. The CDR3 loop reads CASSFSGLPMNTEAFF. The CDR3 DNA is TGTGCCAGCAGCTTTTCAGGTCTGCCCATGAACACTGAAGCTTTCTTT.

The CDR3 nucleotides are TGCGCCAGCAGCCCCCCCCCGCAGGGAAAACTGTTTTTT. Its translation: CASSPPPQGKLFF. The genes are TRBV4-1 and TRBJ1-4; TRBD1 might be the D (5 bases). Germline V CDR1 and CDR2: MGHRA, YSYEKL. CDR3 size: 13 residues. V lost 4 bases and J 10 bases, leaving 13 bases between the germline ends.

The rearrangement joins TRBV5-4 to TRBJ2-3; a weak D match, TRBD2 (5 bases). The ends were cut back, 3 bases at V and 5 bases at J, with 16 bases in the middle. The germline CDR1 and CDR2 sequences are SGHNT and YYREEE (reference sequence). This CDR3 has 15 amino acids. In DNA form, the CDR3 reads TGTGCCAGCAGCTCCCCCCTAGCAGACCAAGATACGCAGTATTTT. It specifies CASSSPLADQDTQYF.

The chain recombines TRBV7-6 with TRBJ2-2; TRBD2 matches 10 bases. The germline gives CDR1 SGHVS, CDR2 FNYEAQ. There are 13 residues in the CDR3. After removal of 10 bases from V and 4 bases from J, the junction contained 3 bases not matched to a gene. The CDR3 DNA is TGTGCCACAGCGGGGGGGATCACCGGGGAGCTGTTTTTT. Translating gives CATAGGITGELFF.

For this clone: Distinct nucleotide sequences in the sample also encode this CDR3. The rearrangement joins TRBV11-2 to TRBJ2-5; D possibly corresponds to TRBD1 (5 bases). Per germline, CDR1 SGHAT and CDR2 FQNNGV. The CDR3 is 13 residues long. V lost 5 bases, J lost 0 bases, and 7 bases lay in between. The CDR3 spells CASSPGYQETQYF. DNA for the CDR3: TGTGCCAGCAGCCCAGGGTACCAAGAGACCCAGTACTTC.

This clone was observed a single time. The chain couples TRBV16 to TRBJ1-6; tentatively, D is TRBD1 (5 bases). Germline V gives CDR1 KGHSY, CDR2 FQNENV. Trimming shortened V by 4 bases and J by 6 bases, and 10 bases separated the two germline ends. This CDR3 has 14 residues. The CDR3 sequence is CASSPTGSNSPLHF. The DNA for the CDR3 is TGTGCCAGCAGCCCTACAGGAAGTAATTCACCCCTCCACTTT.

This clone was picked up a small number of times. V is TRBV10-1 and J is TRBJ1-4; 7 nucleotides align to TRBD1. V shed 2 bases, J shed 6 bases, and the junction held 6 bases outside the gene matches. CDR1 WNHNN and CDR2 SYGVQD come from the germline V gene (reference sequence). CDR3 length equals 15 residues. The CDR3 region has the DNA TGCGCCAGCAGTGAGACGGGACAGTGTGATGAAAAACTGTTTTTT. It translates to CASSETGQCDEKLFF.

The chain employs TRBV27 and TRBJ2-7, with 10 nucleotides matching TRBD1. Germline loops: CDR1 MNHEY, CDR2 SMNVEV (reference sequence). V lost 6 bases and J lost 1; bases outside the gene matches: 6. This CDR3 contains 15 residues. DNA of the CDR3: TGTGCCAGCAGGCGAGTGGGACAGGGGTCCTACGAGCAGTACTTC. This translates into CASRRVGQGSYEQYF.

The CDR3 nucleotides read TGTGCCAGCAGCTTAATCGATGAGCAGTTCTTC. Translation gives CASSLIDEQFF. The J gene is TRBJ2-1, the V gene TRBV7-9; D unresolved. CDR1 and CDR2 from the germline V gene are SEHNR and FQNEAQ (reference sequence). The V gene lost 2 bases and the J gene lost 8 bases, with 4 bases spanning the gap. The CDR3 is 11 residues long.

The chain recombines TRBV27 with TRBJ2-5; possible D gene TRBD2, 5 bases. The ends were cut back, 2 bases at V and 0 bases at J, with 13 bases in the middle. The CDR3 extends over 16 amino acids. The germline V gene encodes CDR1 MNHEY and CDR2 SMNVEV (reference sequence). CDR3 sequence: CASSLEGSSYQETQYF. The DNA for the CDR3 is TGTGCCAGCAGTTTAGAGGGCAGTTCGTACCAAGAGACCCAGTACTTC.

The chain links TRBV5-1 to TRBJ2-6; D may be TRBD1 (5 bases). CDR1 and CDR2 (germline): SGHRS, YFSETQ. The CDR3 totals 15 residues. V dropped 6 bases and J dropped 0 bases, with 10 bases sitting between them. As DNA, the CDR3 is TGCGCCAGCACGGACACACTCTCTGGGGCCAACGTCCTGACTTTC. Amino acids: CASTDTLSGANVLTF.

The chain employs TRBV6-2 or TRBV6-3 and TRBJ2-7; D gene ambiguous. The germline gives CDR1 MNHEY, CDR2 SVGEGT. The CDR3 has 12 residues. The V and J ends lost 5 bases and 1 base respectively, with 6 bases between them. In DNA form, the CDR3 reads TGTGCCAGCAGTGAGAATTCCTACGAGCAGTACTTC. It codes for CASSENSYEQYF.

The CDR3 here is CASSQDLGDRIGEQYF. The CDR3 DNA follows: TGTGCCAGCAGCCAAGATCTTGGGGACAGGATAGGCGAGCAGTACTTC. This sequence joins TRBV4-2 and TRBJ2-7; 8 bases fit TRBD1. This CDR3 spans 16 amino acids. Germline CDR1 and CDR2: LGHNA and YNFKEQ. Unmatched junction bases numbered 10, after V lost 0 bases and J lost 6 bases.

This clone has just a few counts. The J gene is TRBJ1-1, the V gene TRBV6-5, with TRBD1 matching over 8 bases. This CDR3 is 15 amino acids long. Germline V CDR1 and CDR2: MNHEY, SVGAGI. The V and J ends lost 2 bases and 1 base, in that order; junction bases with no gene match: 3. The CDR3 loop reads CASSYGDRGNTEAFF. In DNA, the CDR3 is TGTGCCAGCAGTTACGGTGACAGGGGGAACACTGAAGCTTTCTTT.

This clone was counted only a few times. This chain joins TRBV2 and TRBJ1-4; tentative D call: TRBD1 (6 bases). This CDR3 is built from 12 residues. V was trimmed by 10 bases and J by 10 bases, leaving 16 bases between them. Germline lookup yields CDR1 SNHLY and CDR2 FYNNEI. The CDR3 sequence is CAIRGGGRKLFF. The CDR3 DNA is TGTGCCATTAGGGGGGGCGGAAGAAAACTGTTTTTT.

This rearrangement joins TRBV3-1 (or the pseudogene TRBV3-2) to TRBJ2-1, with TRBD2 identical over 8 bases. J was trimmed by 4 bases and V by 4 bases; bases with no gene match: 9. Germline CDR1 is LGHDT and CDR2 is YNNKEL (reference sequence). There are 16 residues in the CDR3. This chain's CDR3 is CASSPPRGGTYNEQFF. The CDR3 DNA reads TGTGCCAGCAGCCCCCCCCGGGGGGGGACGTACAATGAGCAGTTCTTC.

There are a few counts of this clone. V usage is TRBV7-3 and J usage is TRBJ1-6; D gene unclear. V was cut by 5 bases and J by 11 bases, with 13 bases left in between. Germline CDR1 is SGHTA and CDR2 is FQGTGA. This CDR3 spans 13 amino acids. CDR3 residues: CASSLSPGAPLHF. DNA of the CDR3: TGTGCCAGCAGCCTATCGCCTGGTGCACCCCTCCACTTT.

This clone was counted between two and nine times. DNA for the CDR3: TGTGCCAGCAGCTTGAGGACAGGGCGAGAGACCCAGTACTTC. This sequence encodes CASSLRTGRETQYF. The chain has TRBV5-4 and TRBJ2-5; 8 bases line up with TRBD1. Germline assignment: CDR1 SGHNT and CDR2 YYREEE (reference sequence). This CDR3 region has 14 residues. Trimming removed 1 base from V and 4 bases from J; junction bases left unmatched: 3.

The genes are TRBV7-2 and TRBJ2-2; 7 bases are a match to TRBD1. The V and J ends lost 0 bases and 5 bases, in that order; junction bases with no gene match: 6. This CDR3 is 16 amino acids long. Germline loops: CDR1 SGHTA, CDR2 FQGNSA. CDR3 sequence (DNA): TGTGCCAGCAGCTTAGCAGGGGGCGCGAGGACCGGGGAGCTGTTTTTT. It is translated as CASSLAGGARTGELFF.

The chain combines TRBV15 with TRBJ2-2; D is undetermined. Germline lookup yields CDR1 LNHNV and CDR2 YYDKDF (reference sequence). CDR3 length equals 15 residues. The ends were cut back, 1 base at V and 3 bases at J, with 9 bases in the middle. The CDR3 DNA follows: TGTGCCACCAGCAGAGCAGGCAGTCACACCGGGGAGCTGTTTTTT. This translates into CATSRAGSHTGELFF.

The table lists this clone with a count of one. The CDR3 here is CASSVGQVPNYGYTF. In nucleotides, the CDR3 is TGTGCCAGCAGCGTAGGGCAGGTCCCTAACTATGGCTACACCTTC. The V and J genes are TRBV9 and TRBJ1-2; D is ambiguous. This CDR3 spans 15 amino acids. CDR1 and CDR2 (germline): SGDLS, YYNGEE. Trimming removed 0 bases at V and 0 bases at J, with 9 bases between.

This clone came up a few times. The chain uses TRBV29-1 and TRBJ2-1, with 7 bases fitting TRBD1. Germline assignment: CDR1 SQVTM and CDR2 ANQGSEA. This CDR3 is 16 amino acids long. J was trimmed by 3 bases and V by 4 bases; bases with no gene match: 12. In DNA, the CDR3 is TGCAGCGTTGCCCTGGAAACAGGGGACCACTACAATGAGCAGTTCTTC. This encodes CSVALETGDHYNEQFF.

This clone was counted once. The V gene is TRBV7-2, the J gene TRBJ2-7; 7 bases are a match to TRBD1. Germline CDR1 SGHTA, CDR2 FQGNSA. V shed 1 base, J shed 5 bases, and the junction held 5 bases outside the gene matches. The CDR3 loop spans 14 amino acids. For the CDR3, the DNA is TGTGCCAGCAGCTTAGAACAGGGGAGCAACGAGCAGTACTTC. Translated: CASSLEQGSNEQYF.

The chain recombines TRBV24-1 with TRBJ2-1; 14 bases line up with TRBD2. V trimming: 8 bases; J trimming: 3 bases; junction bases outside the gene matches: 5. Per the germline V gene, CDR1 is KGHDR and CDR2 is SFDVKD. This CDR3 has 16 residues. CDR3 loop: CATTGTSGGDYNEQFF. Here the CDR3 DNA reads TGTGCCACCACAGGGACTAGCGGGGGCGACTACAATGAGCAGTTCTTC.

This chain connects TRBV11-3 to TRBJ2-7; 7 nucleotides agree with TRBD1. The CDR3 is made up of 14 amino acids. J was trimmed by 2 bases and V by 5 bases; bases with no gene match: 6. Germline assignment: CDR1 SGHNT and CDR2 YENEEA. CDR3 sequence reads: CASSPTGTAYEQYF. The CDR3 coding sequence is TGTGCCAGCAGCCCAACCGGGACAGCCTACGAGCAGTACTTC.

This clone was seen only a few times. The rearrangement joins TRBV5-1 to TRBJ1-1; 12 bases align to TRBD1. The CDR3 extends over 17 amino acids. The V gene end was trimmed by 3 bases and the J gene end by 4 bases; junction bases not matched to a gene: 10. From germline, CDR1 is SGHRS and CDR2 YFSETQ. This CDR3 reads CASSSGTGGKGGTEAFF. DNA for the CDR3: TGCGCCAGCAGCTCCGGGACAGGGGGCAAAGGCGGCACTGAAGCTTTCTTT. The full variable domain, completed using reference TRBV5-1 and TRBJ1-1, is KAGVTQTPRYLIKTRGQQVTLSCSPISGHRSVSWYQQTPGQGLQFLFEYFSETQRNKGNFPGRFSGRQFSNSRSEMNVSTLELGDSALYLCASSSGTGGKGGTEAFFGQGTRLTVV.

The chain links TRBV18 to TRBJ2-3; 12 bases match TRBD1. The germline CDR1 and CDR2 sequences are KGHSH and LQKENI. This CDR3 contains 15 residues. V shed 6 bases and J 2 bases; nucleotides not matched to a gene: 3. The chain's CDR3 is CASSRDRGLTDTQYF. The CDR3 DNA reads TGTGCCAGCTCCCGGGACAGGGGGCTCACAGATACGCAGTATTTT.

V gene TRBV30 combines with J gene TRBJ2-7; tentatively, D is TRBD1 (6 bases). V was trimmed by 7 bases and J by 4 bases, leaving 17 bases between them. The CDR3 covers 13 residues. Germline V gene data show CDR1 as GTSNPN and CDR2 as SVGIG (reference sequence). Here the CDR3 reads CALDSPTQYEQYF. DNA of the CDR3: TGTGCCTTGGACAGCCCGACTCAATACGAGCAGTACTTC.